This T cell receptor beta chain was sequenced for a study of blood T cell repertoires in COVID-19. Two negative PCRs, clearance, or symptom resolution had been documented for recovered Cohort 3 donors. Clones were sequenced by immunoSEQ multiplex PCR, and TCRdb holds only the in-frame ones, with some missing. The repertoire holds approximately 200,000 clones, with less than 85% as singletons. V lost 4 bases, J lost 3 bases, and 9 bases lay in between. This CDR3 region has 13 residues. Germline V CDR1 and CDR2: ENHRY, SYGVKD. The V call is TRBV10-3, the J call TRBJ2-5; maybe TRBD1 (6 bases). The sequencing input was PBMCs or T cells enriched from blood (not recorded which). This sequence was found in a man aged 40-49 years who had recovered from COVID-19. The CDR3 loop reads CAISGQGKETQYF. Here the CDR3 DNA reads TGTGCCATCAGTGGCCAGGGGAAAGAGACCCAGTACTTC.